One TCR beta chain is described in this entry. Its antigen remains unidentified. Qualities for individual bases were not recorded, and no much larger clone is one base off. Based on the germline V gene, the CDR1 and CDR2 sequences are SGHAT and FQNNGV. At the junction V is shortened by 3 bases and J by 0 bases, with 6 bases in between. Spanning cysteine to phenylalanine, the CDR3 consists of 15 amino acids. Left in the record is the CDR3 DNA by itself, 45 bases read in frame from the first base. The library was prepared using the immunoSEQ multiplex PCR assay. DNA from the cultured, isolated CD4+ T cells was subjected to TCR beta CDR3 sequencing. The paper's processing steps were these. Non-productive TCR sequences were removed and reads were trimmed to the CDR3 region, keeping CDR3s of at least 7 amino acids. The MANAFEST web app was used to identify antigen-specific clonotypes by comparing expansion in peptide wells with expansion in reference cultures. For clones to be considered positive, expansion at FDR<0.05 versus reference and all other wells, an odds ratio above 5, and a frequency above 0.1% in two replicate wells were required. Cross-reactive clonotypes were defined as significantly expanded in SARS-CoV-2 spike wells and in at least one common cold coronavirus spike condition. Using the stringdist R package, CDR3 similarity was measured by Levenshtein distance, and unrooted trees were constructed with ape in R 3.6.1. TCRdb obtained this table from immuneACCESS and retained in-frame rearrangements with V and J assigned. These tables miss some clones; where compared with another copy, unresolved V genes account for less than half of the shortfall, and the remainder is unexplained. The D gene and trimming were derived from the DNA, and the V and J assignments and clone size from that table. This sample is represented by tens of thousands of clones; roughly 81% of them were singletons. Of the sample, about 2% falls within the top ten clones.

The sample is drawn from a study of vaccination effects on CD4 cells after COVID-19 (dated by TCRdb to the early 2020s). Notes on the research overall: In the ViraFEST assay, PBMC were stimulated with viral peptide pools, and antigen-specific CD4+ T cell clonotypes were then identified by expansion using TCR sequencing. About 2.1 million PBMC per well were cultured in IMDM with 5% human AB serum, 8.5 to 10 IU/ml IL-2 and gentamicin, plus 10 ug/ml peptides. The study compared SARS-CoV-2 spike-specific CD4+ TCR repertoires before and after mRNA vaccination in COVID-19 convalescent patients and infection-naive vaccine recipients. Cultures from other donors in the study were sequenced using the Oncomine TCR Beta short-read assay on an Illumina iSeq 100. Post-vaccine samples across the study were collected a median of 72 days after the second dose, with a range of 14 to 241. The full study included some 10 COVID-19 convalescent patients and a few SARS-CoV-2-naive healthy vaccine recipients. Broader findings and caveats from the paper: At late post-vaccination timepoints, both infection-induced and vaccine-induced clones showed marked clonal contraction, consistent with waning T cell responses. The study was limited by a small number of convalescent patients and lacked early post-infection timepoints. In healthy vaccine recipients, vaccine-induced clones were almost all SARS-CoV-2 mono-reactive, with only 1 of 255 cross-reactive with common cold coronaviruses.

After roughly 11 days of culture, CD4+ T cells were isolated with the EasySep CD4+ T cell isolation kit. Participants received two doses of either the BNT162b2 or the mRNA-1273 mRNA SARS-CoV-2 vaccine. None of the healthy vaccine recipients had a prior SARS-CoV-2 infection, which was confirmed by nucleocapsid antibody tests that came back negative both before and after vaccination. Half of the culture medium was replaced with fresh IL-2-containing medium on days 3 and 7. Unless otherwise noted, each peptide stimulation condition was cultured in triplicate wells. PBMC were separated from whole blood using Ficoll-Paque Plus gradient centrifugation and were then either cryopreserved at -140C or used fresh. Genomic DNA was extracted from cultured CD4+ T cells with the QIAamp micro DNA kit.

The sequence derives from a human donor who received a COVID-19 vaccine. The sequenced sample was CD4+ T cells from PBMCs cultured without peptide, obtained after COVID-19 vaccination. Rearrangement joined TRBV11-2 to TRBJ2-6; confidence is insufficient to name the D gene. The CDR3 region has the sequence CASSLSLSGANVLTF. At the DNA level, the sequence is TGTGCCAGCAGCTTGAGCCTCTCTGGGGCCAACGTCCTGACTTTC.